This is a list of T cell receptor beta chains from one sample in a study of T cell repertoires in cytomegalovirus infection. TCRdb reprocessed the reads with MiXCR, giving one entry per CDR3 protein. The sample carries hundreds of thousands of distinct CDR3 sequences, around a third recorded once. Their target antigens are unknown. The sample was cultured PBMCs, taken from culture after CMV antigen stimulation. The receptors were sampled from a human donor in good health (CMV status not recorded). Some clones in this sample may be carry-over from other donors' samples. CDR3s include the opening cysteine and the closing phenylalanine or tryptophan. D genes are given only for firm matches. A clone size is listed for some rows: how often the clone was seen (once, few, many), or a class if it is expanded.

J gene	V gene	clone size	D gene	CDR3 DNA	CDR3 protein
TRBJ2-7	TRBV12-5	few	TRBD2	TGTGCTAGTGCCCTGGGGAGGGCCTACGAGCAGTACTTC	CASALGRAYEQYF
TRBJ1-2	TRBV7-2	many	TRBD1	TGTGCCAGCAGCTTAGTCCGGACAGGAGGCTATGGCTACACCTTC	CASSLVRTGGYGYTF
TRBJ2-7	TRBV7-9	few	-	TGTGCCAGCACCTCTCGTATCACGCAGTACTTC	CASTSRITQYF
TRBJ1-3	TRBV7-2	-	TRBD1	TGTGCCAGCAGCTCGACCGGGACAGGAAGTCTAACGCGCAGAAACACCATATATTTT	CASSSTGTGSLTRRNTIYF
TRBJ2-2	TRBV10-3	-	-	TGTGCCATCAGTGGGCATACCGGGGAGCTGTTTTTT	CAISGHTGELFF
TRBJ1-1	TRBV4-3	few	-	TGCGCCAGCAGCCAAGAAGGGGCAGGGTCCGGCACTGAAGCTTTCTTT	CASSQEGAGSGTEAFF
TRBJ2-7	TRBV20-1	-	-	TGCAGTGCCCCCGGGACGGTGAACTACGAGCAGTACTTC	CSAPGTVNYEQYF
TRBJ2-3	TRBV2	-	-	TGTGCCAGCAGTGATAGGCAGAGCACAGATACGCAGTATTTT	CASSDRQSTDTQYF
TRBJ2-7	TRBV7-2	many	-	TGTGCCAGCAGCTCCACAGCAACCTACGAGCAGTACTTC	CASSSTATYEQYF
TRBJ2-3	TRBV4-3	-	-	TGCGCCAGCTCCTTCCAGCCCCACCGGGACGGCGGAGATACGCAGTATTTT	CASSFQPHRDGGDTQYF
TRBJ1-2	TRBV5-4	few	TRBD1	TGTGCCAGCGGGGCCGGGACAGCCTATGGCTACACCTTC	CASGAGTAYGYTF
TRBJ2-3	TRBV7-8	many	TRBD2	TGTGCCAGCAGCAATAGCGGGGGGGCAGATACGCAGTATTTT	CASSNSGGADTQYF
TRBJ2-1	TRBV4-2	few	TRBD2	TGTGCCAGCAGCCACAACGCGGCTAGCGGGGGCTACAATGAGCAGTTCTTC	CASSHNAASGGYNEQFF
TRBJ2-3	TRBV7-2	many	TRBD1	TGTGCCAGCAGCTTATTCGGGTTATTGGGGACAGGGGCAGATACGCAGTATTTT	CASSLFGLLGTGADTQYF
TRBJ2-2	TRBV6-2/TRBV6-3	-	-	TGTGCCAGCAGTATGAAGGAGGGGTATACCGGGGAGCTGTTTTTT	CASSMKEGYTGELFF
TRBJ1-4	TRBV6-1	-	-	TGTGCCAGCAGTGAAGGACCCCAGGAAAAACTGTTTTTT	CASSEGPQEKLFF
TRBJ1-1	TRBV4-1	few	-	TGCGCCAGCAGCCTTACTAATGAACGGAGTGACACTGAAGCTTTCTTT	CASSLTNERSDTEAFF
TRBJ1-1	TRBV6-2/TRBV6-3	-	-	TGTGCCAGCAGCACAAATGCGAACACTGAAGCTTTCTTT	CASSTNANTEAFF
TRBJ1-6	TRBV4-2	-	-	TGTGCCAGCAGCCAAGATAGTCGGGTCGGGAATTCACCCCTCCACTTT	CASSQDSRVGNSPLHF
TRBJ1-5	TRBV12-3/TRBV12-4	few	-	TGTGCCAGCAGTTTAAGAGGGGTGCACCATTTT	CASSLRGVHHF
TRBJ2-5	TRBV11-2	few	TRBD2	TGTGCCAGCAGCTACCTTTCGACTAGCGTGTTAGAGACCCAGTACTTC	CASSYLSTSVLETQYF
TRBJ2-1	TRBV7-2	-	TRBD1	TGTGCCAGCAGCCGGACAGGGACCAATGAGCAGTTCTTC	CASSRTGTNEQFF
TRBJ1-1	TRBV7-2	few	-	TGTGCCAGCAGCTTCCAGGGCTCCCACACTGAAGCTTTCTTT	CASSFQGSHTEAFF
TRBJ2-7	TRBV6-5	-	-	TGTGCCAGCAGTTACCAGCCAGGCGGCTACTACGAGCAGTACTTC	CASSYQPGGYYEQYF
TRBJ2-7	TRBV7-2	few	TRBD1	TGTGCCAGCAGCTTAGAGTACAGGGGGCGGACCTACGAGCAGTACTTC	CASSLEYRGRTYEQYF
TRBJ1-1	TRBV6-1	-	-	TGTGCCAGCAGTTTCCCACTCAGGGAAGCTTTCTTT	CASSFPLREAFF
TRBJ1-5	TRBV6-2/TRBV6-3	many	-	TGTGCCAGCAGTTACCCCGAACGGGCTTCAGGGCTTCAGCCCCAGCATTTT	CASSYPERASGLQPQHF
TRBJ1-5	TRBV28	-	-	TGTGCCAGCATCCCCCCGGGACGGGATCAGCCCCAGCATTTT	CASIPPGRDQPQHF
TRBJ1-2	TRBV7-2	-	-	TGTGCCAGCAGCTCCGACCAGGCCTCCTATGGCTACACCTTC	CASSSDQASYGYTF
TRBJ1-2	TRBV12-3/TRBV12-4	-	-	TGTGCCAGCTACGGTGGCCGGGCTACCTATGGCTACACCTTC	CASYGGRATYGYTF
TRBJ2-1	TRBV6-2/TRBV6-3	-	TRBD2	TGTGCCATTGGGACTAGCGGGACTATAAGCTCCTACAATGAGCAGTTCTTC	CAIGTSGTISSYNEQFF
TRBJ2-7	TRBV7-8	many	TRBD2	TGTGCCAGCAGCTTAGGACGGCTCGTAGCGGGAGATGGGAACGAGCAGTACTTC	CASSLGRLVAGDGNEQYF
TRBJ2-3	TRBV7-2	few	TRBD2	TGTGCCAGCAGCCCCCGGACTAGCGGGAGAGTCACAGATACGCAGTATTTT	CASSPRTSGRVTDTQYF
TRBJ2-5	TRBV12-3/TRBV12-4	-	TRBD2	TGTGCCAGCGCTAGCGGGGGGGCGACCGAGACCCAGTACTTC	CASASGGATETQYF
TRBJ2-1	TRBV20-1	few	-	TGCAGTGCTAGCGGCCTAGCTGGCTATGAGCAGTTCTTC	CSASGLAGYEQFF
TRBJ2-5	TRBV6-1	few	-	TGTGCCAGCCGAGGACAGCAACAAGAGACCCAGTACTTC	CASRGQQQETQYF
TRBJ2-5	TRBV20-1	once	-	TGCAGTGCTAGAGCCTGGGACTCAGAGACCCAGTACTTC	CSARAWDSETQYF
TRBJ1-1	TRBV7-2	-	-	TGTGCCAGCAACCTCCAGGGACTTGAAGCTTTCTTT	CASNLQGLEAFF
TRBJ1-2	TRBV12-5	-	TRBD1	TGTGCTAGTGGTTTGGTACTTGAGACAGGGACATTGCCCTATGGCTACACCTTC	CASGLVLETGTLPYGYTF
TRBJ1-5	TRBV19	few	TRBD1	TGTGCCAGTAGTGACCGACAGGGGGGAGGCCATCAGCCCCAGCATTTT	CASSDRQGGGHQPQHF
TRBJ2-1	TRBV7-2	many	TRBD2	TGTGCCAGCAGCCTCCGAGGGGAGCGGGGTTACTACAATGAGCAGTTCTTC	CASSLRGERGYYNEQFF
TRBJ2-3	TRBV27	few	TRBD2	TGTGCCACTGCCGCGCTAGCGGTGAACACAGATACGCAGTATTTT	CATAALAVNTDTQYF
TRBJ1-4	TRBV7-8	many	-	TGTGCCAGCAGCTTAACGCACCAGTCCTCAACTAATGAAAAACTGTTTTTT	CASSLTHQSSTNEKLFF
TRBJ2-7	TRBV12-3/TRBV12-4	-	-	TGTGCCAGCAGTTTTGGTAGAGAATACGAGCAGTACTTC	CASSFGREYEQYF
TRBJ2-3	TRBV6-1	many	TRBD2	TGTGCCAGCAGTGAGCAGGGCGCGGGAGCCACTAGCACAGATACGCAGTATTTT	CASSEQGAGATSTDTQYF
TRBJ2-3	TRBV4-1	few	-	TGCGCCAGCAGCCAAGACTGGACAGCCATCACAGATACGCAGTATTTT	CASSQDWTAITDTQYF
TRBJ1-3	TRBV15	-	TRBD1	TGTGCCACCAGCAGAGATGAGAGGGGGCGAAACACCATATATTTT	CATSRDERGRNTIYF
TRBJ1-5	TRBV7-2	-	-	TGTGCCAGCAGCTTATCAGGCCCCAATCAGCCCCAGCATTTT	CASSLSGPNQPQHF
TRBJ1-1	TRBV19	-	-	TGTGCCAGTAGTCCCCCCTTAGGTGGGGGCACTGAAGCTTTCTTT	CASSPPLGGGTEAFF
TRBJ2-3	TRBV12-3/TRBV12-4	few	-	TGTGCCAGCAGGGACTCCACTACGCAGTATTTT	CASRDSTTQYF
TRBJ2-7	TRBV10-3	once	TRBD2	TGTGCCATCACCGACAGGACTAGCGGGGGAGAGCAGTACTTC	CAITDRTSGGEQYF
TRBJ2-5	TRBV29-1	-	TRBD1	TGCAGCGTTTCCGGGACAGATGAAGAGACCCAGTACTTC	CSVSGTDEETQYF
TRBJ1-1	TRBV5-1	-	-	TGCGCCAGCAGCATGGACAATCCCACTGAAGCTTTCTTT	CASSMDNPTEAFF
TRBJ2-1	TRBV20-1	few	-	TGCAGTGCTAGAGCTCAATCAAACAATGAGCAGTTCTTC	CSARAQSNNEQFF
TRBJ2-6	TRBV6-2/TRBV6-3	few	-	TGTGCCAGCAGTTACGCGGCAGACAGTGACAACGTCCTGACTTTC	CASSYAADSDNVLTF